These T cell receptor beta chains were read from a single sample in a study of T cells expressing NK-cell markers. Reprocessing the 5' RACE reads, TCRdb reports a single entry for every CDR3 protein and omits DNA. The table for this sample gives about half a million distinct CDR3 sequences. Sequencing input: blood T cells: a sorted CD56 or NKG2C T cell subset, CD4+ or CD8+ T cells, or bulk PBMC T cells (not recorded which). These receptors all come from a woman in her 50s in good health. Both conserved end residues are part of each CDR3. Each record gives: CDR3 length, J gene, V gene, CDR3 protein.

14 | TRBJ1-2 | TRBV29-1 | CSVELTSRPSGYTF
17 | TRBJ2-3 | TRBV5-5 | CASSLEVTSGRTDTQYF
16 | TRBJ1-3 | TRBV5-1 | CASSPAGSNSGNTIYF
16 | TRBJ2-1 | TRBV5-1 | CASSLEGPFSYNEQFF
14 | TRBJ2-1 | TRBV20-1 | CSATTSGRQNEQFF
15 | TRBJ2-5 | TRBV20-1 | CSASVRLAGQETQYF
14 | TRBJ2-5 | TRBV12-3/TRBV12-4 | CASSFPGTSGTQYF
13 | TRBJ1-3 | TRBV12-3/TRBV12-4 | CASSLAGGNTIYF
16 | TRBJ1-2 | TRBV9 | CASSVEGGGRNYGYTF
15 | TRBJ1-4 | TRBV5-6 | CASNRGIQDVEKLFF
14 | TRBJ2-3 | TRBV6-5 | CASRRGANTDTQYF
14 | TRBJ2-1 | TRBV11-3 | CASSLINSYNEQFF
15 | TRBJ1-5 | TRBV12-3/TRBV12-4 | CASSSDGIGNQPQHF
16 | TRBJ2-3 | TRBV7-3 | CASSLVGLGSTDTQYF
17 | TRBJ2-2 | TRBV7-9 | CASSRTLGQGGTGELFF
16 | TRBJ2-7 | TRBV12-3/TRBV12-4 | CASSLAVAGAAWVQYF